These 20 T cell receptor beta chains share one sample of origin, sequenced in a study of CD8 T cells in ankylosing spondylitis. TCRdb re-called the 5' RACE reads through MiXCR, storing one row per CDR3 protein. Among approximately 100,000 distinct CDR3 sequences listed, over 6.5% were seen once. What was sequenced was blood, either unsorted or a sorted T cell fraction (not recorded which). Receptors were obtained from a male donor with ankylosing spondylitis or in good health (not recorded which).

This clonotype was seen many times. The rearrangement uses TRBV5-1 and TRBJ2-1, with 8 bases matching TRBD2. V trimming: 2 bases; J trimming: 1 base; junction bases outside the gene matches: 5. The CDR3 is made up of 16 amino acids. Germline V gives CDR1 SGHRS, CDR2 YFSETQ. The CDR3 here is CASSFGAGVSYNEQFF. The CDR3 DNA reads TGCGCCAGCAGCTTTGGAGCGGGAGTGTCCTACAATGAGCAGTTCTTC. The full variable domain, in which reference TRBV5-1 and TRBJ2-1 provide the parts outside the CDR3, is KAGVTQTPRYLIKTRGQQVTLSCSPISGHRSVSWYQQTPGQGLQFLFEYFSETQRNKGNFPGRFSGRQFSNSRSEMNVSTLELGDSALYLCASSFGAGVSYNEQFFGPGTRLTVL.

CDR3 amino acids: CASSNSGWDTQYF. The CDR3 region has the DNA TGTGCCAGCAGCAACTCAGGTTGGGATACGCAGTATTTT. V usage is TRBV7-9 and J usage is TRBJ2-3; D is unclear. V lost 5 bases and J 6 bases, leaving 12 bases between the germline ends. Germline CDR1 is SEHNR and CDR2 is FQNEAQ (reference sequence). The CDR3 is 13 residues long.

CDR3 in DNA: TGCGCCAGCAGCTTGGTCCCGACAAATTCGGTCACCGGGGAGCTGTTTTTT. It encodes CASSLVPTNSVTGELFF. The V gene is TRBV5-1, the J gene TRBJ2-2; no clear D gene. This CDR3 comprises 17 residues. The germline V gene has CDR1 SGHRS and CDR2 YFSETQ. V was cut by 0 bases and J by 4 bases, with 16 bases left in between. Full variable domain (rest looked up from reference TRBV5-1 and TRBJ2-2): KAGVTQTPRYLIKTRGQQVTLSCSPISGHRSVSWYQQTPGQGLQFLFEYFSETQRNKGNFPGRFSGRQFSNSRSEMNVSTLELGDSALYLCASSLVPTNSVTGELFFGEGSRLTVL.

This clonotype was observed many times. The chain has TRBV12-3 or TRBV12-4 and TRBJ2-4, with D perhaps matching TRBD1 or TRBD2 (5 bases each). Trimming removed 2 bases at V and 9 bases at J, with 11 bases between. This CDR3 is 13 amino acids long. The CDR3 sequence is CASSLSRDGIQYF. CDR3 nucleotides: TGTGCCAGCAGTTTATCCCGGGACGGCATTCAGTACTTC.

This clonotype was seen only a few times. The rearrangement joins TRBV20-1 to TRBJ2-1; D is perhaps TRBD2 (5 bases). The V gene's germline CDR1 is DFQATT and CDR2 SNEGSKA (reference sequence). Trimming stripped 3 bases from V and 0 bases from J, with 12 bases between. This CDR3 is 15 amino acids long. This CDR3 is CSARDVALSYNEQFF. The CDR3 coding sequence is TGCAGTGCTAGGGACGTAGCGCTCTCCTACAATGAGCAGTTCTTC.

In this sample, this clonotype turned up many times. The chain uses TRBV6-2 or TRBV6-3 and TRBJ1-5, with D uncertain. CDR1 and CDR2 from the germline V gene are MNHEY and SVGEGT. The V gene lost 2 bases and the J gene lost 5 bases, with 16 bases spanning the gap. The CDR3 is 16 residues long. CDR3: CASSYPTLRRDQPQHF. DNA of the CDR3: TGTGCCAGCAGTTACCCGACCCTCAGGAGGGATCAGCCCCAGCATTTT.

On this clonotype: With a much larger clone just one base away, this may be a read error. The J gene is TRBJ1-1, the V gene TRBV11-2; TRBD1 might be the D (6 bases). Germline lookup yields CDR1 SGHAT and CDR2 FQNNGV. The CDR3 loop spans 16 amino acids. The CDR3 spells CAGSLWGGGENTEAFF. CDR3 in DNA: TGTGCCGGCAGCTTATGGGGAGGGGGAGAAAACACTGAAGCTTTCTTT.

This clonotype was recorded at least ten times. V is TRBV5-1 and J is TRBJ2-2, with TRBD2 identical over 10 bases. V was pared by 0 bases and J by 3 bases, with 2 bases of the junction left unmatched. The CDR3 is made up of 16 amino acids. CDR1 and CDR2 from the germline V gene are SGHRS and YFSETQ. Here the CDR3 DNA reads TGCGCCAGCAGCTTGGGAGGGACTAGCGACACCGGGGAGCTGTTTTTT. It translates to CASSLGGTSDTGELFF.

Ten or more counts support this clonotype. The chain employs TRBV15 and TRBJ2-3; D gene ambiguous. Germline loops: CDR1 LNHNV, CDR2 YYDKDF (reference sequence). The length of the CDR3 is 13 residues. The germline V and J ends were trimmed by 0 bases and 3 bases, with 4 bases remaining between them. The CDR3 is CATSRDKTDTQYF. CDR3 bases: TGTGCCACCAGCAGAGATAAGACAGATACGCAGTATTTT.

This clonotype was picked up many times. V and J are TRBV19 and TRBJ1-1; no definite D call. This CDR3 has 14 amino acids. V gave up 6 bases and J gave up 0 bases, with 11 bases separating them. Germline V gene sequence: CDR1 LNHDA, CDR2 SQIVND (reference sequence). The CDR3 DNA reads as TGTGCCAGTAGAACCCGGGGAATGAACACTGAAGCTTTCTTT. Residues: CASRTRGMNTEAFF.

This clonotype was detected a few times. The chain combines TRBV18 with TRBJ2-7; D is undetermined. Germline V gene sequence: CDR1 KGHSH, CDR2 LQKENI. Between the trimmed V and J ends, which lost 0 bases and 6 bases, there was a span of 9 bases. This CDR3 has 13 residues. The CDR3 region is CASSPPWGGEQYF. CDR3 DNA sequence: TGTGCCAGCTCACCACCGTGGGGTGGCGAGCAGTACTTC.

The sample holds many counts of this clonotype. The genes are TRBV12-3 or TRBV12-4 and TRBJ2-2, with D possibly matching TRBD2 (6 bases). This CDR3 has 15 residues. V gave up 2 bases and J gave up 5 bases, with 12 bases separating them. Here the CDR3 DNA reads TGTGCCAGCAGTTTAAGCATGGGGGGAACCGGGGAGCTGTTTTTT. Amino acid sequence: CASSLSMGGTGELFF.

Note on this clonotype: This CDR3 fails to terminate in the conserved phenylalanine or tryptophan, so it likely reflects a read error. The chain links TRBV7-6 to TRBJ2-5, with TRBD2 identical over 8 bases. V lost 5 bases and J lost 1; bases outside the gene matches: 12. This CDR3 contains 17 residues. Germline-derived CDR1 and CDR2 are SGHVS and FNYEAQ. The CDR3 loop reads CASSAYTGLAVQETQYL. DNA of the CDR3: TGTGCCAGCAGCGCTTATACAGGACTAGCAGTCCAAGAGACCCAGTACCTC.

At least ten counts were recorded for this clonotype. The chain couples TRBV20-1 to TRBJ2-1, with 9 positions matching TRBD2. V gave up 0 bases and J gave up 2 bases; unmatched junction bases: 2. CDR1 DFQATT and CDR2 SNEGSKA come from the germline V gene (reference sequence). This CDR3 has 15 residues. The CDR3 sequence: CSARDKRGAYNEQFF. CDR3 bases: TGCAGTGCTAGAGATAAGCGGGGGGCCTACAATGAGCAGTTCTTC.

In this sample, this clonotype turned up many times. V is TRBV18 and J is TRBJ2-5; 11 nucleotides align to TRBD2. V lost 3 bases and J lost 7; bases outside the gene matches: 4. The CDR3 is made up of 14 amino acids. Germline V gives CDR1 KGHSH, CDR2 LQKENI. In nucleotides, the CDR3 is TGTGCCAGCTCACCGGGACTAGCGGCGGTGACCCAGTACTTC. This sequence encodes CASSPGLAAVTQYF.

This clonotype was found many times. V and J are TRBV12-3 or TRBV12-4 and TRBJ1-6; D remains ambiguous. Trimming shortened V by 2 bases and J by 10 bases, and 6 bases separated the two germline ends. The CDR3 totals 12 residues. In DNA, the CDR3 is TGTGCCAGCAGTTTATACCGGTCACCCCTCCACTTT. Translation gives CASSLYRSPLHF.

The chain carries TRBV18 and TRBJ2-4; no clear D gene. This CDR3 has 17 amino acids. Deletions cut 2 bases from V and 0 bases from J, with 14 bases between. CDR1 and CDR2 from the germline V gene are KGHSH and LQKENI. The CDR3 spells CASSPEWALLAKNIQYF. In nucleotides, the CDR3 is TGTGCCAGCTCACCAGAATGGGCCCTACTAGCCAAAAACATTCAGTACTTC.

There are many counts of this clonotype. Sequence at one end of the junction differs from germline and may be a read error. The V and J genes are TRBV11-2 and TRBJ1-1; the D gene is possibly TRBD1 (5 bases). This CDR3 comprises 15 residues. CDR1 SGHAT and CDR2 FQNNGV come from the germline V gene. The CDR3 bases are TGTGCCAGCAGCTTAGGGAGGGGATTGAACGCTGAAGCTTTCTTT. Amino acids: CASSLGRGLNAEAFF.

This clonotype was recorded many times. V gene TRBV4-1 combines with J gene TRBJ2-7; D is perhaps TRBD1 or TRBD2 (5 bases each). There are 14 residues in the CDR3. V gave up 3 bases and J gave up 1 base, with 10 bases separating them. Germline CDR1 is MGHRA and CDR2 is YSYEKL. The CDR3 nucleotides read TGCGCCAGCAGCCATAGGGACGGATCCTACGAGCAGTACTTC. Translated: CASSHRDGSYEQYF.

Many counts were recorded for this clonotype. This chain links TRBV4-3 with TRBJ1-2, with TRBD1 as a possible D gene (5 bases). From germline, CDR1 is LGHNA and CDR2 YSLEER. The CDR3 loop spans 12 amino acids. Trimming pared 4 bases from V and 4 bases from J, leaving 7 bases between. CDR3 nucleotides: TGCGCCAGCAGCCGGGGCGTCTATGGCTACACCTTC. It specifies CASSRGVYGYTF.